Included here is one T cell receptor (beta chain) sequence, with context. Its target is unknown. This entry belongs to a study of T cell responses to AZD1222 COVID-19 vaccine. Study-level information: The study pooled second doses at about 4 or about 12 weeks. Findings and limits, study-wide: Variant regions that are unmutated are reportedly the target of nearly half of spike-specific TCRs. At baseline, seropositivity was found in only six or seven AZD1222 recipients.

TCRdb's copy holds only in-frame clones and misses some; the assay was immunoSEQ multiplex PCR. The table includes roughly 150,000 clones, 90% to 95% detected once. Germline CDR1 is ENHRY and CDR2 is SYGVKD. Trimming took 4 bases from V and 2 from J; bases not matched to a gene: 3. This CDR3 region has 15 residues. The sample in question was peripheral blood, obtained on day 0 of AZD1222 vaccination. The J gene is TRBJ2-1, the V gene TRBV10-3; TRBD2 aligns across 9 bases. This clonotype was obtained from an adult in good health. The chain's CDR3 is CAISGAGGAYNEQFF. Here the CDR3 DNA reads TGTGCCATCAGTGGAGCGGGAGGAGCCTACAATGAGCAGTTCTTC.